This entry describes one T cell receptor (beta chain). Its antigen is not identified. This sample stems from a study of shared clonotypes between healthy human individuals. The CDR3 runs to 16 residues. V gave up 2 bases and J gave up 3 bases; unmatched junction bases: 6. Germline assignment: CDR1 SGHRS and CDR2 YFSETQ. Study results and limitations: In a handful of donors, around 5% of naive CD4 clonotypes appeared in common. Non-shared clonotypes displayed generation probabilities falling below those of clonotypes present in all four donors.

The authors ran the assay at deep level. The method was immunoSEQ multiplex PCR; TCRdb's version includes in-frame clones alone and lacks a portion of them. The table shows 850,000 to 1,200,000 clones, with around 74% occurring only once. It was into CD45RA+ naive and CD45RA-negative memory subsets that the CD4+ cells were split. The sequence came from a young man in good health. Sequencing was carried out using memory CD4+ T cells sorted from blood. The subset here: CD45RA-negative fraction. The chain couples TRBV5-1 to TRBJ2-1; 9 nucleotides match TRBD2. CDR3 nucleotide sequence: TGCGCCAGCAGCTTCAGGGGAGCGGGGGGCTACAATGAGCAGTTCTTC. Translated: CASSFRGAGGYNEQFF.